The clone carrying this TCR beta chain was recorded a few times. The data were taken from a study of blood T cell repertoires in COVID-19. Sequencing was performed with immunoSEQ multiplex PCR; in TCRdb, only in-frame clones are kept and a portion is missing. The profile shows around 100,000 clones, around four fifths of them singletons. Germline V gene sequence: CDR1 KGHSH, CDR2 LQKENI. V shed 5 bases and J 2 bases; nucleotides not matched to a gene: 8. The CDR3 loop spans 17 amino acids. This TCR came from a man between 65 and 80 years old with active or convalescent COVID-19. The gene calls are TRBV18 and TRBJ1-5, with 11 positions matching TRBD1. The sample was peripheral blood. Written as DNA, the CDR3 is TGTGCCAGCTCAGACAGGACAGGGGGCGCCGGCAATCAGCCCCAGCATTTT. Encoded protein: CASSDRTGGAGNQPQHF.